This T cell receptor (beta chain) derives from a study of cytomegalovirus exposure and HLA in healthy donors. The CDR3 extends over 15 amino acids. CDR1 is MNHEY, CDR2 SMNVEV, per germline (reference sequence). The V segment lost 0 bases and the J segment 7 bases; nucleotides outside the gene matches: 7. Likely unrecorded immune exposures existed in these nominally healthy donors. The PCR had 60 Vbeta and 13 Jbeta primers. The protocol was immunoSEQ multiplex PCR, while the TCRdb copy is restricted to in-frame clones and leaves out a portion. The repertoire includes 110,000 or so clones, approximately 80% of them detected once, and 11% sits in the top ten. As for this clone: Its antigen is not known.

Notes on the study in general: Some highly shared sequence variants likely arose as a pipeline artifact. By HLA locus, TCR association rates varied in a later analysis, with DRB1 showing the most and HLA-C the fewest.

The sequenced sample was PBMCs. This TCR derives from a man aged 40-49 years in good health and CMV-seropositive. The chain carries TRBV27 and TRBJ1-2, with 8 bases matching TRBD1. The CDR3 DNA sequence: TGTGCCAGCAGTTTATCGTGGCAGGGGGCGGGTGGCTACACCTTC. This sequence encodes CASSLSWQGAGGYTF.